This TCR beta chain came from a study of shared clonotypes between healthy human individuals. The study's findings and limits: Relative to their counterparts shared across all four donors, non-shared clonotypes exhibited diminished generation probabilities. Only a few donors were included, so the genetic and exposure-history diversity represented was limited.

Naive CD8 cells lacked CD45RO, underwent positive selection for CCR7 and left out terminally differentiated effector memory CD45RA+ cells. Method: immunoSEQ multiplex PCR; TCRdb's copy keeps in-frame clones and lacks some. The table lists approximately 2,200,000 clones, more than 85% of them singletons, with around 1.7% in the top ten. The V gene's germline CDR1 is SGHAT and CDR2 FQNNGV. This CDR3 has 15 residues. The V gene lost 1 base and the J gene lost 5 bases, with 12 bases spanning the gap. Details on this clone: What it recognizes is unknown.

This clonotype was obtained from a man aged 18 to 30 in good health. Some clones in this sample may be carry-over from other donors' samples. The specimen was naive CD8+ T cells from PBMCs. The gene calls are TRBV11-2 and TRBJ2-1; perhaps TRBD1 as D (6 bases). CDR3 DNA: TGTGCCAGCAGCTTAGTTTACCAGGGGCACAATGAGCAGTTCTTC. Its translation is CASSLVYQGHNEQFF.